Listed below are T cell receptor beta chains from one sample, sequenced in a study of human T cells and chemical hapten exposure. TCRdb reprocessed the RACE reads via MiXCR and lists one record per CDR3 protein. The sample consists of 150,000 or so distinct CDR3 sequences, roughly 15% of them appearing once. The starting material was whole blood, obtained in connection with sensitization to the hapten diphenylcyclopropenone (DPC). These receptor sequences come from a woman between 25 and 40 years old with alopecia areata. Some clones in this sample may be carry-over from other donors' samples. Both conserved end residues are trimmed from each CDR3. D genes are given only for firm matches.

v_gene: TRBV10-3; j_gene: TRBJ1-2; d_gene: -; CDR3aa: AISDRAKGETYGYT
v_gene: TRBV7-8; j_gene: TRBJ2-1; d_gene: -; CDR3aa: ASSTGPLVDQF
v_gene: TRBV7-6; j_gene: TRBJ2-5; d_gene: -; CDR3aa: ASSTGFQETQY
v_gene: TRBV7-3; j_gene: TRBJ2-2; d_gene: TRBD2; CDR3aa: ASSSPGLAGPEGELF
v_gene: TRBV28; j_gene: TRBJ1-5; d_gene: -; CDR3aa: ASRADKGSFGGNQPQH
v_gene: TRBV29-1; j_gene: TRBJ2-1; d_gene: TRBD1; CDR3aa: SVDDRGKYI
v_gene: TRBV20-1; j_gene: TRBJ1-4; d_gene: -; CDR3aa: SAHLNTEGKLF
v_gene: TRBV28; j_gene: TRBJ2-3; d_gene: -; CDR3aa: ASSFGYNTDTQY
v_gene: TRBV11-2; j_gene: TRBJ2-1; d_gene: -; CDR3aa: ASSLDSGYEQF
v_gene: TRBV28; j_gene: TRBJ1-2; d_gene: TRBD1; CDR3aa: ASSRHRGLYGYT
v_gene: TRBV29-1; j_gene: TRBJ2-7; d_gene: TRBD1; CDR3aa: SVTAGGTGPTYEQY
v_gene: TRBV29-1; j_gene: TRBJ2-2; d_gene: -; CDR3aa: SGTRATGELF
v_gene: TRBV29-1; j_gene: TRBJ1-1; d_gene: -; CDR3aa: SAKGGLETEAF
v_gene: TRBV20-1; j_gene: TRBJ2-1; d_gene: -; CDR3aa: SGRHALNEQF
v_gene: TRBV18; j_gene: TRBJ2-3; d_gene: -; CDR3aa: ASSPPSRGRRTDTQY
v_gene: TRBV7-8; j_gene: TRBJ2-5; d_gene: -; CDR3aa: ASSLVGDLKETQY
v_gene: TRBV9; j_gene: TRBJ2-1; d_gene: TRBD2; CDR3aa: ASSISGGALVEQF
v_gene: TRBV20-1; j_gene: TRBJ2-6; d_gene: -; CDR3aa: SARDHGNSGANVLT
v_gene: TRBV27; j_gene: TRBJ2-7; d_gene: -; CDR3aa: ASSLRRQGNNEQY
v_gene: TRBV20-1; j_gene: TRBJ2-7; d_gene: TRBD1; CDR3aa: SARATGDSYEQY
v_gene: TRBV29-1; j_gene: TRBJ2-1; d_gene: -; CDR3aa: SVWGRNKF
v_gene: TRBV27; j_gene: TRBJ2-1; d_gene: TRBD2; CDR3aa: ASRKTGLAGGKSSYNEQF
v_gene: TRBV28; j_gene: TRBJ2-1; d_gene: TRBD2; CDR3aa: ASSFHNLAGGNNEQF
v_gene: TRBV27; j_gene: TRBJ1-6; d_gene: TRBD1; CDR3aa: ASSSRTGAWNSPLH
v_gene: TRBV5-5; j_gene: TRBJ1-1; d_gene: -; CDR3aa: ASSPGGNRDEAF
v_gene: TRBV4-2; j_gene: TRBJ2-7; d_gene: -; CDR3aa: ASSLTTTGEQY